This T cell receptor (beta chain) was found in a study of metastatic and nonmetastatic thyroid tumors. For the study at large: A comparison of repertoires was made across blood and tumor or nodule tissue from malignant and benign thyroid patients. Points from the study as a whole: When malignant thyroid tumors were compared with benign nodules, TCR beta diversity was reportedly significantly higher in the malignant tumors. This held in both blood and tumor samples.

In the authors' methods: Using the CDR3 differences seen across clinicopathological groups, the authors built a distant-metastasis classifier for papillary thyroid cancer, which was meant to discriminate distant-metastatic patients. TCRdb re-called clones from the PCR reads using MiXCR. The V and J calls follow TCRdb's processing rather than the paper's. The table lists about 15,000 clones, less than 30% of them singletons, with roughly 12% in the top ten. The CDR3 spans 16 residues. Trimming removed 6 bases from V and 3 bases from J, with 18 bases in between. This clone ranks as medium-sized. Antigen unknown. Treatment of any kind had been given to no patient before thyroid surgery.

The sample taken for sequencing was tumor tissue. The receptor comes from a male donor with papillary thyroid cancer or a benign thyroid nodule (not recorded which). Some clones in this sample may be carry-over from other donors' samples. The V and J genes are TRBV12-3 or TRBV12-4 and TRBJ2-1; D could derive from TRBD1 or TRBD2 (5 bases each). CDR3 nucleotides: TGTGCCAGCAGCCTAGAGGGGTCCTACCACTACAATGAGCAGTTCTTC. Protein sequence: CASSLEGSYHYNEQFF.